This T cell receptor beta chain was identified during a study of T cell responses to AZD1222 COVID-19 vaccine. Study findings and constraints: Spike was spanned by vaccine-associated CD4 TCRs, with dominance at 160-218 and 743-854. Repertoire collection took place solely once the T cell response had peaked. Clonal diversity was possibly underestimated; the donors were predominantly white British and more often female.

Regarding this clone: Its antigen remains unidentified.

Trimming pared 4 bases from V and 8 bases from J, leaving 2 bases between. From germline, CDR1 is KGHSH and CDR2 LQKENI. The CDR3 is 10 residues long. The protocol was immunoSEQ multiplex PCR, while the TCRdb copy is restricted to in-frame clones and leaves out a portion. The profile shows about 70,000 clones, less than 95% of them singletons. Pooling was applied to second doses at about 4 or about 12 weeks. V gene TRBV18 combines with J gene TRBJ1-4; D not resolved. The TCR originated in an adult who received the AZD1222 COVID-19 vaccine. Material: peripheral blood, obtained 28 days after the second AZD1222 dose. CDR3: CASSQEKLFF. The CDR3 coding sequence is TGTGCCAGCTCACAAGAAAAACTGTTTTTT.